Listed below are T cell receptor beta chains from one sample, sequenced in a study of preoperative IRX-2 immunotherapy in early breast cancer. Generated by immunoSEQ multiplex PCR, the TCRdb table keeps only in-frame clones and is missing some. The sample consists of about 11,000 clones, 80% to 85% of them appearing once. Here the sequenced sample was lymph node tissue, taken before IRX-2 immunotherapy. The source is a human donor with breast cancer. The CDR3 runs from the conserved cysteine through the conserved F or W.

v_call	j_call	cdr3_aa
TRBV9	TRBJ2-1	CASSRASRGEQFF
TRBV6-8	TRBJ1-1	CASSYSGRDTEAFF
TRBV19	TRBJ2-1	CASSILREIGSYNEQFF
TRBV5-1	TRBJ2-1	CASSRTGTQYNEQFF
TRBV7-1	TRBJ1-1	CASSLVLGYTEAFF
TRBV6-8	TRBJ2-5	CASTLPTGPWDF
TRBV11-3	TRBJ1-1	CASSSERQGGEAFF
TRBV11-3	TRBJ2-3	CASSLGLVAGEPTDTQYF
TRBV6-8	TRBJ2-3	CASTAGTKVTDTQYF
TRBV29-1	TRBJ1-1	CSVEVRANTEAFF
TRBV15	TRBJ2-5	CATRQPGLAREETQYF
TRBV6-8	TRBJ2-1	CASRATGGVYNEQFF
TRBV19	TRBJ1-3	CASSQGSAGNTIYF
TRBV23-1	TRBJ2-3	CASTNDRDRSSTDTQYF
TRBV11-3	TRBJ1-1	CASSDRTWFSLNTEAFF
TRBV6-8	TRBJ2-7	CASSYGVTSGRVYF
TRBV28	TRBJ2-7	CASSLRGYEQYF
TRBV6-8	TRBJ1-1	CASSYAPRALEAFF
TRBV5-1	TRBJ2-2	CASSLGVFGTGELFF
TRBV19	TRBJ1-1	CASRINTEAFF
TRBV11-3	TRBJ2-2	CASSRGLLNTGELFF
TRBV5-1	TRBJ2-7	CASSQTGYSYEQYF
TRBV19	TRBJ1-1	CASSTREGITEAFF
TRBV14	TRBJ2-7	CASSHGTIQLYF
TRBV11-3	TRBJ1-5	CASSLTGQLNQPQHF
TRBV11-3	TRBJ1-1	CASSQQAGGYTEAFF
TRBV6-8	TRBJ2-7	CASRRGTGEYEQYF
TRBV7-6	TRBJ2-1	CASSLAGTSGYNEQFF
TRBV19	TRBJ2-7	CASSVHTGGDRFQQYF
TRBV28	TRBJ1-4	CASSLSATNEKLFF
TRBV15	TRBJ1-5	CATSRTPDSNQPQHF
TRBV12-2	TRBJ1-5	CAWSARTGWLWQPQHF
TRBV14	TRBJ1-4	CASSLAGTQKLFF
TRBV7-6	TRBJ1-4	CASSPQLGQGNEKLFF
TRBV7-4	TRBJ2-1	CASSWTSGNEQFF
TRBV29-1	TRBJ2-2	CSVEGASGPTGELFF
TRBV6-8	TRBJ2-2	CASSYGGRAESTGELFF
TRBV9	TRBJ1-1	CASSEDQGRNTEAFF
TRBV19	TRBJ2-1	CASSIGGLAGGPQFF
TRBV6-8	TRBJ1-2	CASRRERVTQSGYTF
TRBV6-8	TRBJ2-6	CASSYGGFISSGANVLTF
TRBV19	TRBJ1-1	CASSNRAKNTEAFF
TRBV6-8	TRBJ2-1	CAIMAGGVGNEQFF
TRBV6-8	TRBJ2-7	CASKDRAYEQYF
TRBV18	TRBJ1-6	CASSPTGDNSPLHF
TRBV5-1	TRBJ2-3	CASSETSGINEADTQYF
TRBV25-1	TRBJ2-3	CASSLEGDTQYF
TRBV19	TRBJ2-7	CASMERGRLEQYF
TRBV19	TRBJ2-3	CANGGLVSTDTQYF
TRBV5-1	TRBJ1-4	CASSLGQGVATNEKLFF
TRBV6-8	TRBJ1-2	CASSEGHYGYTF
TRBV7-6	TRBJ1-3	CASSLGSRGSGNTIYF
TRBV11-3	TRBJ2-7	CASSLTSGNYYEQYF